The 16 T cell receptor beta chains reported below all come from one sample, sequenced in a study of breast tumors, draining lymph nodes, adjacent tissues. Breast cancer patients provided tissue from their axillary draining lymph nodes. TCRdb ran MiXCR on the multiplex PCR reads and lists one entry per CDR3 protein. The sample consists of 150,000 to 200,000 distinct CDR3 sequences, approximately 30% of them appearing once. Source material: axillary lymph node tissue. The origin of the receptors is a female donor with breast cancer. Some clones in this sample may be carry-over from other donors' samples.

The table lists this clonotype with many counts. The CDR3: CSAREPGKGLNQPQHF. CDR3 nucleotide sequence: TGCAGTGCTAGAGAACCTGGGAAGGGGCTCAATCAGCCCCAGCATTTT. The chain employs TRBV20-1 and TRBJ1-5, with TRBD1 as a possible D gene (5 bases). CDR1 is DFQATT and CDR2 is SNEGSKA in the germline V gene (reference sequence). This CDR3 has 16 amino acids. With 0 bases removed from V and 3 bases from J, the gap between germline ends came to 15 bases.

The table lists this clonotype with many counts. V and J are TRBV27 and TRBJ2-2, with D perhaps being TRBD1 or TRBD2 (5 bases each). The V gene's germline CDR1 is MNHEY and CDR2 SMNVEV (reference sequence). The CDR3 runs to 16 residues. V was cut by 0 bases and J by 6 bases, with 14 bases left in between. The CDR3 is CASSLSPWGSAGELFF. The CDR3 nucleotides read TGTGCCAGCAGTTTATCGCCCTGGGGGAGCGCCGGGGAGCTGTTTTTT.

Ten or more counts support this clonotype. V is TRBV5-1 and J is TRBJ2-7; 11 bases are shared with TRBD2. The V segment lost 4 bases and the J segment 6 bases; nucleotides outside the gene matches: 12. Germline-derived CDR1 and CDR2 are SGHRS and YFSETQ. The CDR3 consists of 16 residues. DNA for the CDR3: TGCGCCAGCAGCCCAACTAGCGGGAGCTTTTACTCCGAGCAGTACTTC. Translating gives CASSPTSGSFYSEQYF.

Ten or more counts support this clonotype. V usage is TRBV5-4 and J usage is TRBJ2-3; TRBD2 agrees at 14 bases. The ends lost 4 bases at V and 0 bases at J; junction bases unmatched: 7. The CDR3 length is 18 residues. Germline CDR1 reads SGHNT; CDR2 reads YYREEE (reference sequence). The CDR3 DNA reads as TGTGCCAGCAGCCAAGGGACTAGCGGGAGCCCTAGCACAGATACGCAGTATTTT. It encodes CASSQGTSGSPSTDTQYF.

The chain has TRBV6-5 and TRBJ2-5; TRBD2 is a possible D gene (5 bases). CDR3 size: 13 residues. Trimming removed 5 bases from V and 7 bases from J, with 14 bases in between. Per the germline V gene, CDR1 is MNHEY and CDR2 is SVGAGI. The CDR3 spells CASSRGRPATQYF. CDR3 sequence (DNA): TGTGCCAGCAGTCGAGGGCGCCCCGCGACCCAGTACTTC.

At least ten counts were recorded for this clonotype. The chain is built from TRBV9 and TRBJ1-2; D is unresolved. Between the trimmed V and J ends, which lost 2 bases and 4 bases, there was a span of 9 bases. Germline-derived CDR1 and CDR2 are SGDLS and YYNGEE. There are 13 residues in the CDR3. The CDR3 bases are TGTGCCAGCAGCGTCGACAACTTCTATGGCTACACCTTC. This sequence encodes CASSVDNFYGYTF.

This clonotype has a count of ten or more. V is TRBV15 and J is TRBJ2-5; maybe TRBD2 (6 bases). V lost 4 bases, J lost 3 bases, and 12 bases lay in between. In germline, CDR1 is LNHNV, CDR2 YYDKDF (reference sequence). The CDR3 length is 14 residues. The CDR3 region is CATSKLWEEETQYF. The CDR3 bases are TGTGCCACCAGCAAGCTTTGGGAGGAAGAGACCCAGTACTTC.

In its sample, this clonotype was seen many times. J is TRBJ1-5 and V is TRBV5-5, with TRBD1 matching over 8 bases. V lost 4 bases and J lost 4; bases outside the gene matches: 7. There are 15 residues in the CDR3. Germline V gene data show CDR1 as SGHKS and CDR2 as YYEKEE (reference sequence). The CDR3 DNA reads as TGTGCCAGCAGCCCCCGACAGGGGCAAAATCAGCCCCAGCATTTT. It specifies CASSPRQGQNQPQHF.

V and J are TRBV15 and TRBJ2-5; 9 nucleotides match TRBD1. The J segment lost 4 bases and the V segment lost 5 bases, leaving 2 bases of the junction unmatched. The CDR3 is 13 amino acids. CDR1 is LNHNV and CDR2 is YYDKDF in the germline V gene (reference sequence). CDR3 region: CATSLTGGETQYF. CDR3 nucleotide sequence: TGTGCCACCAGCTTGACAGGGGGAGAGACCCAGTACTTC.

This clonotype was detected ten times or more. In DNA, the CDR3 is TGTGCCAGCAGCTTATCCCCCGGGACAGGGGTAAGCGGCTACACCTTC. Residues: CASSLSPGTGVSGYTF. V and J are TRBV11-1 and TRBJ1-2; 10 bases fit TRBD1. The V gene end was trimmed by 2 bases and the J gene end by 8 bases; junction bases not matched to a gene: 11. CDR3 length: 16 residues. Germline V lookup: CDR1 SGHAT, CDR2 FQDESV (reference sequence).

A remark on this clonotype: A much larger clone differs by one base, so this may be a read error. The CDR3 spells CASSLTQGVVNGQFF. CDR3 coding DNA: TGCGCCAGCAGCTTGACACAGGGGGTCGTAAATGGGCAGTTCTTC. The rearrangement links TRBV5-1 to TRBJ2-1, with TRBD1 identical over 8 bases. Germline CDR1 is SGHRS and CDR2 is YFSETQ. The CDR3 covers 15 residues.

This clonotype came up a few times. A much larger clonotype is one base distant, so this may be a read error. V gene TRBV7-3 combines with J gene TRBJ2-7; possibly TRBD1 or TRBD2 for D (5 bases each). Germline CDR1 is SGHTA and CDR2 is FQGTGA. The CDR3 loop spans 15 amino acids. The CDR3 sequence is CASSLRRGPSYEQHF. In DNA, the CDR3 is TGTGCCAGCAGCTTAAGACGGGGCCCCTCCTACGAGCAGCACTTC.

With regard to this clonotype: At one of its ends the junction is not consistent with the germline gene, which may arise from a read error. The gene calls are TRBV19 and TRBJ1-4; D not resolved. CDR3 length equals 13 residues. Germline V CDR1 and CDR2: LNHDA, SQIVND (reference sequence). The CDR3 loop reads CASSRVNEEKLFF. Here the CDR3 DNA reads TGTGCCAGTAGTAGGGTGAATGAGGAAAAACTGTTCTTT.

In its sample, this clonotype was seen a few times. This sequence joins TRBV5-8 and TRBJ2-1; 8 bases match TRBD1. Germline V gene sequence: CDR1 SGHTS, CDR2 YDEGEE. CDR3 length equals 18 residues. V shed 0 bases and J 4 bases; nucleotides not matched to a gene: 12. CDR3 amino acids: CASSLARPPGQVYNEQFF. CDR3 DNA: TGTGCCAGCAGCTTGGCGCGACCACCGGGACAGGTGTACAATGAGCAGTTCTTC.

In this sample, this clonotype turned up many times. The V and J genes are TRBV7-3 and TRBJ1-2; D is undetermined. The V end was cut by 0 bases, the J end by 8 bases, with 10 bases between. The CDR3 extends over 13 amino acids. Germline assignment: CDR1 SGHTA and CDR2 FQGTGA. CDR3 sequence reads: CASSLTLGKGYTF. The CDR3 DNA is TGTGCCAGCAGCTTAACGTTAGGGAAAGGCTACACCTTC. The full variable domain, rest sourced from reference TRBV7-3 and TRBJ1-2, is GAGVSQTPSNKVTEKGKYVELRCDPISGHTALYWYRQSLGQGPEFLIYFQGTGAADDSGLPNDRFFAVRPEGSVSTLKIQRTERGDSAVYLCASSLTLGKGYTFGSGTRLTVV.

This clonotype was recorded at least ten times. V usage is TRBV9 and J usage is TRBJ2-1; 9 bases match TRBD2. CDR1 and CDR2 (germline): SGDLS, YYNGEE. The CDR3 runs to 16 residues. The V gene end was trimmed by 0 bases and the J gene end by 2 bases; junction bases not matched to a gene: 3. CDR3 loop: CASSVGQREAYNEQFF. CDR3 DNA: TGTGCCAGCAGCGTAGGTCAGCGGGAGGCCTACAATGAGCAGTTCTTC.